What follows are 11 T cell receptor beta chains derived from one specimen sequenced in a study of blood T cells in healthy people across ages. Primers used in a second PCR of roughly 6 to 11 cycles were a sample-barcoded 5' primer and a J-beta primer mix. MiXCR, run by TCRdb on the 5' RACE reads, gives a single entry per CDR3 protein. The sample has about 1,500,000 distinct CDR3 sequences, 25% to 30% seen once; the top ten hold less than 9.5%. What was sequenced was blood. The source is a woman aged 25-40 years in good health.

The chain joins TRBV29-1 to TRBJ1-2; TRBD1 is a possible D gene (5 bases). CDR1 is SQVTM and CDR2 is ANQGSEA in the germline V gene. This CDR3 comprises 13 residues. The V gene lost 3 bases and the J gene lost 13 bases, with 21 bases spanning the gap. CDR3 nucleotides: TGCAGCGTTGAGATGGGTATCCCGGGGGAGTTCACCTTC. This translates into CSVEMGIPGEFTF.

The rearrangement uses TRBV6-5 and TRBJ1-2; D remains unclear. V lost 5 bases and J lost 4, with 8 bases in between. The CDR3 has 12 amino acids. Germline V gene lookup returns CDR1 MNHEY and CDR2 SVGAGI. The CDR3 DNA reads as TGTGCCAGCAGTGGGCCGATCTATGGCTACACCTTC. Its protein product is CASSGPIYGYTF.

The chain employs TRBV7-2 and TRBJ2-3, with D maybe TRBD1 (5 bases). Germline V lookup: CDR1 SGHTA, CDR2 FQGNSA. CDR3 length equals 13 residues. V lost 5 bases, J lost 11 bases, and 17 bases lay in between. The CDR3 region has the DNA TGTGCCAGCAGCCTACAGACAGACATATGGCAGTATTTT. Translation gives CASSLQTDIWQYF.

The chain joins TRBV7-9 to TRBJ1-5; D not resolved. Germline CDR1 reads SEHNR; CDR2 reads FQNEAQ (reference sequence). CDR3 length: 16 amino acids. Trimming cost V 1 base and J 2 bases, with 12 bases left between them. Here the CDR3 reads CASSLGPMERNQPQHF. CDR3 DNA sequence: TGTGCCAGCAGCTTAGGACCCATGGAGCGCAATCAGCCCCAGCATTTT.

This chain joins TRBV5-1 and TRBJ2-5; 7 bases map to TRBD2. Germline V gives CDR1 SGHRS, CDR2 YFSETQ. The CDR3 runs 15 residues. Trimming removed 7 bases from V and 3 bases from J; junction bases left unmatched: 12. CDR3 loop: CASLSGGGGEETQYF. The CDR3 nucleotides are TGCGCCAGCCTGTCTGGTGGGGGGGGAGAAGAGACCCAGTACTTC.

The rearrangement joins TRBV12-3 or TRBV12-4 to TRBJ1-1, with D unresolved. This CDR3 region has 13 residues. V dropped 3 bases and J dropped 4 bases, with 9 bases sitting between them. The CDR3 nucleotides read TGTGCCAGCAGTTTTCAGGTGGCCACTGAAGCTTTCTTT. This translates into CASSFQVATEAFF.

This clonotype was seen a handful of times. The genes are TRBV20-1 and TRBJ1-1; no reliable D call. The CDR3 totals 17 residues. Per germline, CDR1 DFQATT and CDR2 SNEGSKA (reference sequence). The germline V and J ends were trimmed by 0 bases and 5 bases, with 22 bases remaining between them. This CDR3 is CSARDPGRRRMTTEAFF. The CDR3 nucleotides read TGCAGTGCTAGAGATCCGGGCAGGCGAAGGATGACGACTGAAGCTTTCTTT.

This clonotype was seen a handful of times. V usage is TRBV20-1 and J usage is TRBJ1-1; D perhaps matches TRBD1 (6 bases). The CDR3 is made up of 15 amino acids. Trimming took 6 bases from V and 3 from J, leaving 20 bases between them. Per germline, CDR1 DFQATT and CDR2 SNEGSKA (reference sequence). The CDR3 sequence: CSARQAGLKDTEAFF. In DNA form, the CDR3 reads TGCAGTGCCCGACAGGCAGGCCTCAAGGACACTGAAGCTTTCTTT.

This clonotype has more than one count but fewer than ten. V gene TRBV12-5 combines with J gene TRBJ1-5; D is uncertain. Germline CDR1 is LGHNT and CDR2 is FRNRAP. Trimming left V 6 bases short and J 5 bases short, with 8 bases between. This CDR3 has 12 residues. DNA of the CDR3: TGTGCTAGTGGACCGGATTATCAGCCCCAGCATTTT. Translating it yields CASGPDYQPQHF.

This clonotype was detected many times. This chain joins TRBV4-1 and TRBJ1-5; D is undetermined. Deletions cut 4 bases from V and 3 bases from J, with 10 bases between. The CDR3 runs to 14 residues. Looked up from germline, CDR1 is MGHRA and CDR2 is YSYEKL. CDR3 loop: CASSPAGTNQPQHF. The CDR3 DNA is TGCGCCAGCAGCCCCGCGGGTACCAATCAGCCCCAGCATTTT.

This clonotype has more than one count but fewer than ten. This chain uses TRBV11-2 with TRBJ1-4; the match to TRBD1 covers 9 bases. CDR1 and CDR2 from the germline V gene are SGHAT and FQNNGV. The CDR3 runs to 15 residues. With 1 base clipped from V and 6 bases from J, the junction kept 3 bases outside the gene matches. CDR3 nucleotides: TGTGCCAGCAGCTTAGTCACAGGGGGCCATGAAAAACTGTTTTTT. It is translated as CASSLVTGGHEKLFF.